These 20 T cell receptor beta chains share one sample of origin, sequenced in a study of cytomegalovirus exposure and HLA in healthy donors. It was with 60 Vbeta and 13 Jbeta primers that the PCR ran. The repertoire was sequenced with immunoSEQ multiplex PCR; TCRdb's copy has only in-frame clones and lacks some. The table lists approximately 120,000 clones, around 82% of them singletons, with roughly 4% in the top ten. What was sequenced was PBMCs. The receptor source for this set is a man aged 35 to 55 in good health and CMV-seronegative.

The V and J genes are TRBV4-1 and TRBJ2-1, with D hard to call. Trimming shortened V by 1 base and J by 6 bases, and 10 bases separated the two germline ends. Germline values: CDR1 MGHRA, CDR2 YSYEKL. This CDR3 is built from 14 residues. The CDR3 here is CASSQGLGANEQFF. Here the CDR3 DNA reads TGCGCCAGCAGCCAAGGCTTGGGCGCCAATGAGCAGTTCTTC.

The V call is TRBV19, the J call TRBJ2-7, with 10 nucleotides matching TRBD1. Germline loops: CDR1 LNHDA, CDR2 SQIVND (reference sequence). CDR3 size: 14 residues. The junction had 8 bases not matched to a gene; V was cut back by 7 bases and J by 5 bases. The CDR3 sequence: CASKPGQGIHEQYF. CDR3 DNA sequence: TGTGCCAGTAAGCCGGGACAGGGGATCCACGAGCAGTACTTC.

V is TRBV7-2 and J is TRBJ1-2; no reliable D call. Looked up from germline, CDR1 is SGHTA and CDR2 is FQGNSA. V was clipped by 1 base and J by 2 bases, with 8 bases between them. The CDR3 extends over 14 amino acids. CDR3 loop: CASSLGSQNYGYTF. The DNA of the CDR3 is TGTGCCAGCAGCTTAGGATCTCAGAACTATGGCTACACCTTC. The variable domain in full, completed from reference TRBV7-2 and TRBJ1-2, reads GAGVSQSPSNKVTEKGKDVELRCDPISGHTALYWYRQSLGQGLEFLIYFQGNSAPDKSGLPSDRFSAERTGGSVSTLTIQRTQQEDSAVYLCASSLGSQNYGYTFGSGTRLTVV.

CDR3 in amino acids: CASSWVLAVGNSPLHF. The CDR3 DNA reads as TGTGCCAGCAGCTGGGTTTTAGCGGTTGGGAATTCACCCCTCCACTTT. The rearrangement joins TRBV5-8 to TRBJ1-6; D remains unclear. Germline V CDR1 and CDR2: SGHTS, YDEGEE. The CDR3 sequence is 16 residues long. V lost 3 bases and J lost 7, with 17 bases in between.

The V and J genes are TRBV29-1 and TRBJ1-1, with a weak D call TRBD1 (6 bases). V was shortened by 3 bases and J by 3 bases, with 8 bases between the two germline ends. Looked up from germline, CDR1 is SQVTM and CDR2 is ANQGSEA. This CDR3 has 12 residues. The CDR3 DNA reads as TGCAGCGTTGATGAGGGGGACACTGAAGCTTTCTTT. Protein: CSVDEGDTEAFF.

To note about this clone: This same CDR3 is encoded by further DNA sequences in the sample. The V and J genes are TRBV6-5 and TRBJ2-5; a weak D match, TRBD2 (6 bases). Germline values: CDR1 MNHEY, CDR2 SVGAGI. The CDR3 spans 13 residues. Trimming left V 2 bases short and J 4 bases short, with 8 bases between. The CDR3 here is CASSYGGRETQYF. CDR3 nucleotide sequence: TGTGCCAGCAGTTACGGAGGGAGAGAGACCCAGTACTTC.

V usage is TRBV5-4 and J usage is TRBJ1-2; 8 bases agree with TRBD1. Trimming removed 4 bases from V and 6 bases from J; junction bases left unmatched: 5. This CDR3 has 13 amino acids. CDR1 and CDR2 from the germline V gene are SGHNT and YYREEE (reference sequence). The DNA for the CDR3 is TGTGCCAGCAGCGTCGGGACAGGAGATGGCTACACCTTC. Protein sequence: CASSVGTGDGYTF.

The V gene is TRBV29-1, the J gene TRBJ1-6; no firm D call. Germline V gives CDR1 SQVTM, CDR2 ANQGSEA. V lost 5 bases, J lost 7 bases, and 6 bases lay in between. CDR3 length: 11 residues. CDR3 nucleotides: TGCAGCGTTTCCCCAAATTCACCCCTCCACTTT. Its translation: CSVSPNSPLHF.

J is TRBJ1-3 and V is TRBV27, with a tentative D call TRBD1 (5 bases). From germline, CDR1 is MNHEY and CDR2 SMNVEV (reference sequence). This CDR3 comprises 13 residues. The V and J ends lost 2 bases and 9 bases respectively, with 11 bases between them. In nucleotides, the CDR3 is TGTGCCAGCAGTTTAAGGGGTGGGCGCACCATATATTTT. It is translated as CASSLRGGRTIYF.

The rearrangement links TRBV6-6 to TRBJ2-1; D perhaps matches TRBD2 (6 bases). The V gene lost 0 bases and the J gene lost 3 bases, with 12 bases spanning the gap. The V gene's germline CDR1 is MNHNY and CDR2 SVGAGI (reference sequence). This CDR3 spans 16 amino acids. CDR3 sequence: CASSYSGGAYYNEQFF. The CDR3 region has the DNA TGTGCCAGCAGTTACTCGGGCGGGGCGTACTACAATGAGCAGTTCTTC.

The rearrangement links TRBV7-6 to TRBJ2-7; 12 positions match TRBD1. The J segment lost 4 bases and the V segment lost 5 bases, leaving 9 bases of the junction unmatched. CDR3 length: 16 residues. CDR1 and CDR2 (germline): SGHVS, FNYEAQ. The CDR3 loop is CASSPYPGQGAYEQYF. CDR3 bases: TGTGCCAGCAGCCCGTATCCGGGACAGGGGGCGTACGAGCAGTACTTC.

This sequence joins TRBV29-1 and TRBJ1-1, with TRBD1 identical over 10 bases. The CDR3 has 12 residues. The germline CDR1 and CDR2 sequences are SQVTM and ANQGSEA. The J segment lost 10 bases and the V segment lost 7 bases, leaving 9 bases of the junction unmatched. The CDR3, as DNA: TGCAGCGGGGGACAGGGGTTAGTGGGAGCTTTCTTT. As protein: CSGGQGLVGAFF.

The chain uses TRBV2 and TRBJ2-4, with 7 bases matching TRBD1. V lost 4 bases and J lost 1; bases outside the gene matches: 4. The CDR3 covers 15 residues. Germline V gene sequence: CDR1 SNHLY, CDR2 FYNNEI. The CDR3 loop is CASSGGQYAKNIQYF. CDR3 sequence (DNA): TGTGCCAGCAGTGGGGGACAGTACGCCAAAAACATTCAGTACTTC.

The chain couples TRBV5-1 to TRBJ2-7; D call uncertain. The germline CDR1 and CDR2 sequences are SGHRS and YFSETQ. The CDR3 totals 13 residues. Trimming pared 4 bases from V and 6 bases from J, leaving 14 bases between. The CDR3 DNA is TGCGCCAGCAGCACCGGAGCTTATCTCGAGCAGTACTTC. Its translation is CASSTGAYLEQYF.

The chain combines TRBV7-2 with TRBJ2-3; 9 positions match TRBD2. The V gene end was trimmed by 5 bases and the J gene end by 2 bases; junction bases not matched to a gene: 5. The CDR3 has 15 residues. CDR1 and CDR2 from the germline V gene are SGHTA and FQGNSA. CDR3 sequence: CASSPRGGFTDTQYF. In DNA form, the CDR3 reads TGTGCCAGCAGCCCGCGGGGGGGTTTCACAGATACGCAGTATTTT.

The rearrangement joins TRBV7-7 to TRBJ2-1; D call uncertain. This CDR3 contains 14 residues. Germline V gene sequence: CDR1 SSHAT, CDR2 FNYEAQ (reference sequence). V was clipped by 5 bases and J by 7 bases, with 15 bases between them. CDR3 nucleotide sequence: TGTGCCAGCAGCCCATCGCGGCTAGGTAATGAGCAGTTCTTC. It yields the protein CASSPSRLGNEQFF.

A few counts support this clone. J is TRBJ1-4 and V is TRBV19; D remains unclear. Trimming took 9 bases from V and 7 from J, leaving 15 bases between them. Germline V gene data show CDR1 as LNHDA and CDR2 as SQIVND (reference sequence). The length of the CDR3 is 13 residues. CDR3 in DNA: TGTGCCAGCTACAGACACGGAAGTGAAAAACTGTTTTTT. Translated: CASYRHGSEKLFF.

This clone was seen once. The chain is built from TRBV4-1 and TRBJ2-7, with a weak D call TRBD1 (5 bases). The V end lost 2 bases, the J end lost 4 bases, and 9 bases lay between the germline ends. This CDR3 spans 13 amino acids. The germline V gene has CDR1 MGHRA and CDR2 YSYEKL. DNA for the CDR3: TGCGCCAGCAGCCAAAACCAGGGTTACGAGCAGTACTTC. Translated, it gives CASSQNQGYEQYF.

This rearrangement joins TRBV29-1 to TRBJ2-1, with 7 bases aligning to TRBD2. From germline, CDR1 is SQVTM and CDR2 ANQGSEA. This CDR3 has 14 residues. J lost 0 bases, V lost 3 bases, and 2 bases had no gene match. The CDR3 coding sequence is TGCAGCGTTGAGCGGGGGAACTCCTACAATGAGCAGTTCTTC. Translated, it gives CSVERGNSYNEQFF.

J is TRBJ2-1 and V is TRBV29-1; possibly TRBD2 for D (5 bases). The length of the CDR3 is 12 residues. Germline assignment: CDR1 SQVTM and CDR2 ANQGSEA. V gave up 6 bases and J gave up 9 bases, with 15 bases separating them. The CDR3 DNA is TGCAGCGTCCTTAGGGAGACCGGTGAGCAGTTCTTC. This codes for CSVLRETGEQFF.